This T cell receptor beta chain was captured by sequencing in a study of regulatory T cells in long-lasting Graves disease. Time point here: newly diagnosed GD, antithyroid drugs for less than 3 months. Extracted PBMC RNA gave rise to the TCR library. On this clonotype itself: Its antigen is not known.

Trimming removed 5 bases from V and 4 bases from J; junction bases left unmatched: 8. Germline CDR1 and CDR2: SEHNR and FQNEAQ (reference sequence). The CDR3 loop spans 15 amino acids. Arm-PCR of CDR3 regions and iRepertoire HTBI primers were the basis on which TCR beta libraries were built. As handled by the study authors: Detected in the samples were roughly 60 TRBV and 14 TRBJ segments. In TCRdb, the multiplex PCR reads were re-called with MiXCR into one record per CDR3 protein. The V and J calls reflect TCRdb's pipeline rather than the authors' work. The sample includes 400,000 to 500,000 distinct CDR3 sequences, about 15% of them seen just once. Notes on the study in general: Fewer public clonotypes were shared by new patients (under 1,000) than by persistent patients (around 2,900).

These sequences were also reported in another study, on T cells in Graves' hyperthyroidism and ophthalmopathy. From that second work: Over 18 months, lack of ophthalmopathy progression marked Graves' hyperthyroidism as stable. The majority of expanded thyroid clonotypes above 0.001 also appeared in blood.

Material: peripheral blood mononuclear cells (PBMCs), obtained at new diagnosis, from a patient treated with antithyroid drugs. The chain uses TRBV7-9 and TRBJ2-7; 10 nucleotides match TRBD1. This receptor was identified in a woman between 50 and 59 years old with Graves disease. Written as DNA, the CDR3 is TGTGCCAGCAGCGGCCGGGACAGGGGAGTATACGAGCAGTACTTC. Translated, it gives CASSGRDRGVYEQYF.